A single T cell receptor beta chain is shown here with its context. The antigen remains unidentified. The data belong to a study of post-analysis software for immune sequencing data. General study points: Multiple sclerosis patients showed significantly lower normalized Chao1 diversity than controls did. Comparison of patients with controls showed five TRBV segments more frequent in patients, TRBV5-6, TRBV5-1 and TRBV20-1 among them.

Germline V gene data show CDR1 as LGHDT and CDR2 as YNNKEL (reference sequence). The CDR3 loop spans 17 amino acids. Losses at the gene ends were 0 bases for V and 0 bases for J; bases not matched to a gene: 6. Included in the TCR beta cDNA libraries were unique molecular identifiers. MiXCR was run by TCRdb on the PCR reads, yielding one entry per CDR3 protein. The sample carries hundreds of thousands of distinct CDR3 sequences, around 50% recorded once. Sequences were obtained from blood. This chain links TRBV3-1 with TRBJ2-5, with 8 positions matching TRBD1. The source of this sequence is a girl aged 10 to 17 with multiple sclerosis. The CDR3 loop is CASSQDATGDYQETQYF. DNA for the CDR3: TGTGCCAGCAGCCAAGATGCGACAGGGGACTACCAAGAGACCCAGTACTTC.